The source of this TCR beta chain is a study of T cell repertoires in cytomegalovirus infection. Each CDR3 protein is one row after TCRdb ran MiXCR on the reads. The sample carries fewer than 200,000 distinct CDR3 sequences, approximately 15% recorded once. The CDR3 loop spans 15 amino acids. From germline, CDR1 is KGHDR and CDR2 SFDVKD. J gave up 5 bases and V 3 bases, and 2 bases lay outside the gene matches. This clonotype came up many times. The antigen is unknown. Study outcomes and limitations: Dominant in the ex vivo response were TCR beta clonotypes restricted by HLA-C and specific for CMV.

Sample: PBMCs. The sequence was obtained from a human donor in good health (CMV status not recorded). Some clones in this sample may be carry-over from other donors' samples. The genes are TRBV24-1 and TRBJ2-1, with 11 bases aligning to TRBD2. CDR3 loop: CATSDRLAGNNEQFF. For the CDR3, the DNA is TGTGCCACCAGTGATAGACTAGCGGGAAACAATGAGCAGTTCTTC.